The rows below give T cell receptor beta chains drawn from one sample of a study of T-cell reconstitution after alpha-beta-depleted transplantation in children. TCRdb reprocessed the PCR reads via MiXCR and lists one record per CDR3 protein. The table includes 450,000 to 600,000 distinct CDR3 sequences, roughly a tenth detected once. The sample here was PBMCs, taken before TCRalphabeta/CD19-depleted stem cell transplant. The receptors here all came from a child aged 2 to 15 with inherited bone marrow failure, due to receive a stem cell transplant. Both conserved end residues are part of each CDR3. The D gene is left open where the match is weak. A clone size is listed for some rows: how often the clone was seen (once, few, many), or a class if it is expanded.

v_call,d_call,j_call,clone_size,cdr3_aa,cdr3_nt
TRBV6-5,-,TRBJ2-7,few,CASSYPEAGPEVSEQYF,TGTGCCAGCAGTTACCCTGAAGCAGGGCCCGAGGTCAGCGAGCAGTACTTC
TRBV12-3/TRBV12-4,-,TRBJ2-7,many,CASSLSLGLGEQYF,TGTGCCAGCAGTTTGTCTTTAGGCCTGGGGGAGCAGTACTTC
TRBV27,-,TRBJ2-1,many,CASSLLYSSYNEQFF,TGTGCCAGCAGTTTATTGTACAGCTCCTACAATGAGCAGTTCTTC
TRBV7-9,-,TRBJ1-2,many,CASSWLGGYGYTF,TGTGCCAGCAGCTGGCTCGGGGGCTATGGCTACACCTTC
TRBV29-1,TRBD2,TRBJ2-1,-,CSVEGGLAGAPYNEQFF,TGCAGCGTTGAAGGGGGACTAGCGGGAGCCCCCTACAATGAGCAGTTCTTC
TRBV9,-,TRBJ2-1,many,CASSPAIFGADEQFF,TGTGCCAGCAGCCCAGCAATTTTCGGGGCAGATGAGCAGTTCTTC
TRBV28,-,TRBJ2-3,many,CASSLQRFTDTQYF,TGTGCCAGCAGTTTACAGCGATTCACAGATACGCAGTATTTT
TRBV29-1,TRBD1,TRBJ1-5,many,CSVRQGRQPQHF,TGCAGCGTTAGACAGGGAAGACAGCCCCAGCATTTT
TRBV7-9,-,TRBJ2-7,many,CASSPGTISYEQYF,TGTGCCAGCAGCCCTGGGACAATCTCCTACGAGCAGTACTTC
TRBV7-9,TRBD2,TRBJ2-1,many,CASSELAGPWNEQFF,TGTGCCAGCAGCGAACTAGCGGGACCATGGAATGAGCAGTTCTTC
TRBV4-1,-,TRBJ1-1,many,CASSHPGRNMNTEAFF,TGCGCCAGCAGCCACCCAGGGCGCAACATGAACACTGAAGCTTTCTTT
TRBV5-1,-,TRBJ1-4,few,CASSLGAGRVGEKLFF,TGCGCCAGCAGCCTGGGGGCGGGGAGAGTCGGTGAAAAACTGTTTTTT
TRBV27,-,TRBJ2-7,few,CASSLGLNPNEQYF,TGTGCCAGCAGTTTAGGTCTGAACCCCAACGAGCAGTACTTC
TRBV28,TRBD1,TRBJ1-4,few,CASSLWGTGGDEKLFF,TGTGCCAGCAGTTTATGGGGGACAGGGGGCGACGAAAAACTGTTTTTT
TRBV27,-,TRBJ1-6,many,CASSSLFNNSPLHF,TGTGCCAGCAGTTCCCTTTTTAATAATTCACCCCTCCACTTT
TRBV4-2,-,TRBJ1-5,once,CASGPGPPFRTGSNQPQHF,TGTGCCAGCGGCCCCGGGCCCCCCTTTAGGACGGGGAGCAATCAGCCCCAGCATTTT
TRBV7-8,TRBD1,TRBJ2-7,many,CASSLGQGSPQAYEQYF,TGTGCCAGCAGCTTAGGACAGGGGTCCCCTCAGGCCTACGAGCAGTACTTC
TRBV11-2,-,TRBJ2-1,many,CASSSRLVFGDNEQFF,TGTGCCAGCAGCTCCCGACTAGTATTCGGGGACAATGAGCAGTTCTTC